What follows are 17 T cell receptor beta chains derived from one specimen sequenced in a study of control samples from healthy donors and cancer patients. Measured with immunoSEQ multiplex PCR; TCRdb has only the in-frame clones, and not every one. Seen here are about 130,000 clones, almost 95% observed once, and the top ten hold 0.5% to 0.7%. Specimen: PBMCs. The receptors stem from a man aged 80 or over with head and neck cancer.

This CDR3 reads CASSPRLGSDSYEQYF. The CDR3 DNA follows: TGTGCCAGCAGCCCCCGCCTGGGTAGCGACTCCTACGAGCAGTACTTC. The chain couples TRBV7-6 to TRBJ2-7; weak D call: TRBD2 (5 bases). V lost 5 bases and J lost 0, with 17 bases in between. In germline, CDR1 is SGHVS, CDR2 FNYEAQ. The CDR3 covers 16 residues. The full variable domain, completed using reference TRBV7-6 and TRBJ2-7, is GAGVSQSPRYKVTKRGQDVALRCDPISGHVSLYWYRQALGQGPEFLTYFNYEAQQDKSGLPNDRFSAERPEGSISTLTIQRTEQRDSAMYRCASSPRLGSDSYEQYFGPGTRLTVT.

The CDR3 protein is CASSLDLDFNEQFF. The CDR3 region has the DNA TGCGCCAGCAGCTTAGATTTGGACTTCAATGAGCAGTTCTTC. This chain connects TRBV5-1 to TRBJ2-1, with D perhaps TRBD2 (5 bases). This CDR3 spans 14 amino acids. V was clipped by 2 bases and J by 6 bases, with 12 bases between them. Germline assignment: CDR1 SGHRS and CDR2 YFSETQ.

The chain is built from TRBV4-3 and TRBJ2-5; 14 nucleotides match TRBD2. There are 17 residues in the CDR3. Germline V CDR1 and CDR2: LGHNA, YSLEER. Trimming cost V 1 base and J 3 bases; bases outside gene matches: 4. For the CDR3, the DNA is TGCGCCAGCAGCCAAGTAAGGACTAGCGGGAGGAAAGAGACCCAGTACTTC. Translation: CASSQVRTSGRKETQYF.

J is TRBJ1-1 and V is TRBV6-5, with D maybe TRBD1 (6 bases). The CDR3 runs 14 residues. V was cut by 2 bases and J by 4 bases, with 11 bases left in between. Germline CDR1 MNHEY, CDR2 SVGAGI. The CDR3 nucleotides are TGTGCCAGCAGTTACCTTCCAGGGGCCACTGAAGCTTTCTTT. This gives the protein CASSYLPGATEAFF.

The DNA of the CDR3 is TGTGCCAGCAGTCCGAGGGGGCGCGAGCCCCAGCATTTT. It specifies CASSPRGREPQHF. V is TRBV6-5 and J is TRBJ1-5; the match to TRBD1 covers 7 bases. The germline V gene has CDR1 MNHEY and CDR2 SVGAGI. V shed 5 bases, J shed 8 bases, and the junction held 6 bases outside the gene matches. The CDR3 covers 13 residues.

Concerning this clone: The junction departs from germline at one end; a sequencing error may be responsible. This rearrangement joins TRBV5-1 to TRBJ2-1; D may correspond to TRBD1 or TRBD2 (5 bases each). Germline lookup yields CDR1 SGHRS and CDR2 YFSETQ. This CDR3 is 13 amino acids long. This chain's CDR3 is CASSLAGTRFWIF. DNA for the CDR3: TGCGCCAGCAGCTTGGCGGGGACCCGGTTTTGGATCTTC.

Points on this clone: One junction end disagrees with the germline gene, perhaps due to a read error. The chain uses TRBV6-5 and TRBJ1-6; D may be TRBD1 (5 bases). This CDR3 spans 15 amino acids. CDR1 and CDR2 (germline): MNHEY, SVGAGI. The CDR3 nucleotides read TGTGCCAGCAGGGCTTCGGGGGGAGATAATTCACTCCTCCACTTT. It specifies CASRASGGDNSLLHF.

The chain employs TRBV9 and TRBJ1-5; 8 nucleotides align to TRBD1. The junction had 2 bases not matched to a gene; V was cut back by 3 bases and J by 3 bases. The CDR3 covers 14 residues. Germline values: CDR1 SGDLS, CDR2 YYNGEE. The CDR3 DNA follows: TGTGCCAGCAGCGGGACAGGGACCAATCAGCCCCAGCATTTT. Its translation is CASSGTGTNQPQHF.

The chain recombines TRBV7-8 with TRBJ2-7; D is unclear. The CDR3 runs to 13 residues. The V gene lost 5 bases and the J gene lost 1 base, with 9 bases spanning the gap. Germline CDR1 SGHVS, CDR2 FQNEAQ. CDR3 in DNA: TGTGCCAGCAGCCCCACGCTATCCTACGAGCAGTACTTC. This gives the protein CASSPTLSYEQYF.

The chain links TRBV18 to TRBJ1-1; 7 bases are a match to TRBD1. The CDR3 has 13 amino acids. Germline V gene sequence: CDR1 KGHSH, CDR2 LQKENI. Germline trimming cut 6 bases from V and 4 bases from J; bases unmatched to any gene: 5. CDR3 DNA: TGTGCCAGCTCGCAGGGGGTTTTCACTGAAGCTTTCTTT. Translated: CASSQGVFTEAFF.

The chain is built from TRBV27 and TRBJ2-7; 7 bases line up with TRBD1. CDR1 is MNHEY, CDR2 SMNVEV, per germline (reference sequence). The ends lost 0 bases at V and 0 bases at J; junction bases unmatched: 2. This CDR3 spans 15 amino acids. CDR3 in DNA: TGTGCCAGCAGTTTATCGACAGGGAGCTCCTACGAGCAGTACTTC. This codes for CASSLSTGSSYEQYF.

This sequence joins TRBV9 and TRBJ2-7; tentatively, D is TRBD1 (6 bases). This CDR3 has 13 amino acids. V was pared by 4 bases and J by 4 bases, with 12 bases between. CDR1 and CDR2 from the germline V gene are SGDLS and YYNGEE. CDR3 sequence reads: CASSQGFGYEQYF. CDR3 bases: TGTGCCAGCAGCCAGGGGTTCGGATACGAGCAGTACTTC.

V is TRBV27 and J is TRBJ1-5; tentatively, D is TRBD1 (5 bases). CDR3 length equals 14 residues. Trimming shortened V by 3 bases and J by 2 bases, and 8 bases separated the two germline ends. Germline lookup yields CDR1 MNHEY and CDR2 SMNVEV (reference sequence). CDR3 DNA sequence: TGTGCCAGCAGTTTCAGGGATCGCAATCAGCCCCAGCATTTT. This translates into CASSFRDRNQPQHF.

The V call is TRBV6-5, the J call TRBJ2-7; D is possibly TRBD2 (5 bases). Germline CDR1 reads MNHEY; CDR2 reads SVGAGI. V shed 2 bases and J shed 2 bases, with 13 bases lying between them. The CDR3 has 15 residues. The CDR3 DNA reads TGTGCCAGCAGTTACCGTTTAACAGCGGCCTACGAGCAGTACTTC. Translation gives CASSYRLTAAYEQYF.

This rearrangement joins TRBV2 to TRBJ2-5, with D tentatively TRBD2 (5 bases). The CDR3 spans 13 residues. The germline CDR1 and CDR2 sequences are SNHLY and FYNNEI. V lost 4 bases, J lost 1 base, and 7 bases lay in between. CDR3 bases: TGTGCCAGCAGTGCCCGGGGCCAAGAGACCCAGTACTTC. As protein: CASSARGQETQYF.

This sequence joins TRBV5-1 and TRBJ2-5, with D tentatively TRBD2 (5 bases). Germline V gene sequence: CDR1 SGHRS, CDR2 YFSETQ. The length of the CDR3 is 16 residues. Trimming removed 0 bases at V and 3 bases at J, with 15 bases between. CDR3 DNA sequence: TGCGCCAGCAGCTTGGAGGCGCAGCGGTGGGAAGAGACCCAGTACTTC. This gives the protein CASSLEAQRWEETQYF.

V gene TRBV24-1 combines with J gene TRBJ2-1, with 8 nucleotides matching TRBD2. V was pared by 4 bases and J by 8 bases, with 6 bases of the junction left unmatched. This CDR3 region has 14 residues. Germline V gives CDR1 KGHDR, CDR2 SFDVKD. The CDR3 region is CATSDPRLAHEQFF. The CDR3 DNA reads TGTGCCACCAGTGACCCACGACTAGCGCATGAGCAGTTCTTC.